This T cell receptor (beta chain) is drawn from a study of T cell repertoires in cytomegalovirus infection. Across the study: From public TCR beta signatures came an indication of both CMV infection and matching HLA type.

MiXCR, applied by TCRdb to the reads, yields one record per CDR3 protein. The data show hundreds of thousands of distinct CDR3 sequences, 25% to 35% seen once. Germline lookup yields CDR1 MDHEN and CDR2 SYDVKM. The CDR3 consists of 17 residues. The trim removed 2 bases at V and 0 bases at J, leaving 5 bases unmatched. This clonotype occurred a few times. Its specificity is not known. The clonotype comes from a human donor in good health (CMV status not recorded). Some clones in this sample may be carry-over from other donors' samples. This sequence joins TRBV28 and TRBJ2-7; TRBD2 agrees at 12 bases. The source material was cultured PBMCs, sampled from culture after CMV antigen stimulation. The chain's CDR3 is CASSLLAGGPSSYEQYF. CDR3 nucleotide sequence: TGTGCCAGCAGTTTACTAGCGGGAGGGCCGAGCTCCTACGAGCAGTACTTC.